This T cell receptor beta chain is drawn from a study of blood T cell repertoires in COVID-19. Background on the study: Sources were T cells, B-cell-depleted T cells, or PBMCs; the material itself was cDNA or gDNA.

The V gene's germline CDR1 is GTSNPN and CDR2 SVGIG (reference sequence). The ends were cut back, 2 bases at V and 9 bases at J, with 14 bases in the middle. The CDR3 is 13 residues long. Original analysis: Estimation of nucleated cell counts relied on the amplification of reference gene primers. Profiling relied on immunoSEQ multiplex PCR, and the TCRdb table lists in-frame clones only, not all of them. V, J and clone size were drawn from that table, and D and trimming were deduced from the DNA. The sample records 65,000 to 80,000 clones, roughly 86% being singletons. This TCR was recovered from a human donor in a cohort sampled during active COVID-19. The gene calls are TRBV30 and TRBJ2-1, with D perhaps TRBD2 (7 bases). Sequenced material: peripheral blood. The CDR3 loop reads CAWSWGGGREQFF. The CDR3 nucleotides read TGTGCCTGGAGTTGGGGGGGCGGCCGTGAGCAGTTCTTC.